Presented here are 14 T cell receptor beta chains from one specimen sequenced in a study of cytomegalovirus exposure and HLA in healthy donors. The PCR ran on 60 Vbeta and 13 Jbeta primers. Assay used: immunoSEQ multiplex PCR; TCRdb lists only in-frame clones, some missing. Of roughly 160,000 clones listed, approximately 80% are singletons. Material for sequencing was PBMCs. The receptors shown here come from a woman aged 25-40 years in good health and CMV-seronegative.

V gene TRBV7-2 combines with J gene TRBJ2-7; TRBD2 agrees at 7 bases. CDR1 and CDR2 (germline): SGHTA, FQGNSA. The ends lost 5 bases at V and 5 bases at J; junction bases unmatched: 9. CDR3 length: 14 residues. The chain's CDR3 is CASSTRGESNEQYF. CDR3 bases: TGTGCCAGCAGCACTCGGGGGGAGTCGAACGAGCAGTACTTC.

This clone was counted between two and nine times. This sequence joins TRBV6-5 and TRBJ2-7, with a tentative D call TRBD2 (6 bases). V dropped 5 bases and J dropped 5 bases, with 10 bases sitting between them. There are 12 residues in the CDR3. Per the germline V gene, CDR1 is MNHEY and CDR2 is SVGAGI. As DNA, the CDR3 is TGTGCCAGCAGTGCCGGGACTGACGAGCAGTACTTC. This sequence encodes CASSAGTDEQYF.

The chain links TRBV15 to TRBJ1-4; TRBD1 might be the D (5 bases). Trimming removed 0 bases at V and 8 bases at J, with 13 bases between. Germline V gene lookup returns CDR1 LNHNV and CDR2 YYDKDF (reference sequence). The CDR3 is made up of 15 amino acids. CDR3 in DNA: TGTGCCACCAGCAGAGAATCCAGGGTAGGGGAAAAACTGTTTTTT. This translates into CATSRESRVGEKLFF.

The sample holds a few counts of this clone. The V gene is TRBV6-5, the J gene TRBJ2-7, with TRBD1 as a possible D gene (5 bases). The CDR3 runs 16 residues. The V end lost 3 bases, the J end lost 5 bases, and 20 bases lay between the germline ends. The V gene's germline CDR1 is MNHEY and CDR2 SVGAGI. The CDR3 loop reads CASSYSPQGAEHEQYF. For the CDR3, the DNA is TGTGCCAGCAGTTATTCGCCCCAAGGGGCCGAACACGAGCAGTACTTC.

The chain links TRBV4-1 to TRBJ2-3; 9 nucleotides line up with TRBD1. This CDR3 has 16 amino acids. Per germline, CDR1 MGHRA and CDR2 YSYEKL. Unmatched junction bases numbered 7, after V lost 3 bases and J lost 3 bases. This chain's CDR3 is CASSQGGTGLTDTQYF. CDR3 DNA: TGCGCCAGCAGCCAGGGCGGGACAGGGCTAACAGATACGCAGTATTTT.

This chain uses TRBV9 with TRBJ2-1; possibly TRBD2 for D (6 bases). This CDR3 has 17 residues. Germline loops: CDR1 SGDLS, CDR2 YYNGEE. V lost 0 bases, J lost 1 base, and 14 bases lay in between. The CDR3 DNA is TGTGCCAGCAGCGTAGGATCCGGGAGAGGTTCCTACAATGAGCAGTTCTTC. It translates to CASSVGSGRGSYNEQFF.

This clone has a handful of counts. The chain combines TRBV6-5 with TRBJ1-2; possibly TRBD1 for D (5 bases). With 6 bases removed from V and 2 bases from J, the gap between germline ends came to 13 bases. Germline V gives CDR1 MNHEY, CDR2 SVGAGI. The CDR3 extends over 14 amino acids. The CDR3 DNA follows: TGTGCCAGCAGCACCCCTTCAGGGAACTATGGCTACACCTTC. Translating gives CASSTPSGNYGYTF.

V and J are TRBV10-3 and TRBJ1-4, with TRBD1 identical over 7 bases. The CDR3 has 14 residues. The V segment lost 3 bases and the J segment 8 bases; nucleotides outside the gene matches: 6. Per the germline V gene, CDR1 is ENHRY and CDR2 is SYGVKD. CDR3 sequence (DNA): TGTGCCATCAGTGACGACAGGGCCTCCGAAAAACTGTTTTTT. Translation gives CAISDDRASEKLFF.

The J gene is TRBJ2-5, the V gene TRBV13; 7 bases match TRBD1. The J call may be in error: the DNA end matches TRBJ2-7 better. The length of the CDR3 is 13 residues. Germline CDR1 is PRHDT and CDR2 is FYEKMQ (reference sequence). CDR3: CASSSTGLHEQYF. CDR3 nucleotides: TGTGCCAGCAGCTCGACAGGGCTCCACGAGCAGTACTTC.

The CDR3 bases are TGTGCCAGCAGTCCTCCCCCAACAGGGTATTACACCTTGGGCTACGAGCAGTACTTC. It is translated as CASSPPPTGYYTLGYEQYF. This sequence joins TRBV27 and TRBJ2-7; tentative D call: TRBD1 (6 bases). This CDR3 contains 19 residues. Trimming removed 5 bases from V and 3 bases from J, with 29 bases in between. Germline V gene lookup returns CDR1 MNHEY and CDR2 SMNVEV (reference sequence).

This clone was found a few times. This chain links TRBV2 with TRBJ2-7, with D unresolved. V lost 3 bases and J 5 bases, leaving 14 bases between the germline ends. The CDR3 is 14 amino acids. Germline values: CDR1 SNHLY, CDR2 FYNNEI. As DNA, the CDR3 is TGTGCCAGCAGTGATTATACAGCATGGGACGAGCAGTACTTC. This translates into CASSDYTAWDEQYF.

The chain has TRBV6-4 and TRBJ2-1, with TRBD2 matching 11 bases. The CDR3 has 15 residues. CDR1 MRHNA and CDR2 SNTAGT come from the germline V gene. V shed 5 bases and J 5 bases; nucleotides not matched to a gene: 5. The CDR3 DNA sequence: TGTGCCAGCAGTCGACTAGCGGGGATAGACAATGAGCAGTTCTTC. It yields the protein CASSRLAGIDNEQFF.

The chain joins TRBV10-3 to TRBJ2-5, with TRBD1 as a possible D gene (6 bases). Germline values: CDR1 ENHRY, CDR2 SYGVKD. The CDR3 has 15 residues. V lost 3 bases to trimming and J lost 2 bases, with 13 bases between them. The CDR3 sequence is CAISDSRQAQETQYF. CDR3 DNA: TGTGCCATCAGTGACAGCCGACAGGCTCAAGAGACCCAGTACTTC.

In its sample, this clone was seen a few times. V and J are TRBV7-9 and TRBJ1-2, with D perhaps matching TRBD1 (5 bases). V gave up 0 bases and J gave up 5 bases, with 16 bases separating them. This CDR3 has 16 amino acids. Germline CDR1 reads SEHNR; CDR2 reads FQNEAQ (reference sequence). CDR3 bases: TGTGCCAGCAGCTTAGCCCGCGGGGGGTTAGCATATGGCTACACCTTC. Its translation: CASSLARGGLAYGYTF.